This T cell receptor (beta chain) was identified in a study of blood T cell repertoires in COVID-19. About the research overall: T cells, B-cell-depleted T cells, or PBMCs supplied cDNA or gDNA.

Seattle researchers signed up patients amid active infection and tracked them longitudinally. Profiled with immunoSEQ multiplex PCR; TCRdb holds only in-frame clones, not every one. The sample consists of about 24,000 clones, around four fifths of them appearing once. The CDR3 covers 16 residues. Trimming took 5 bases from V and 0 from J, leaving 11 bases between them. Germline V gives CDR1 MNHEY, CDR2 SMNVEV (reference sequence). The source is a woman aged 70-85 years with COVID-19, enrolled during active disease. The source material was peripheral blood. The V gene is TRBV27, the J gene TRBJ2-6; the D is unclear. DNA of the CDR3: TGTGCCAGCAGTCTAACAGCCAACTCTGGGGCCAACGTCCTGACTTTC. Encoded protein: CASSLTANSGANVLTF.